A single T cell receptor beta chain is shown here with its context. As yet, its antigen is unknown. This sample was taken from a study of identical twins. General observations from the study: Zero-insertion analyses were open to partial confounding by invariant MAIT and iNKT cells.

A single record per CDR3 protein comes from TCRdb applying MiXCR to the 5' RACE reads. This sample has fewer than 650,000 distinct CDR3 sequences; 7.5% to 10% occur once, and the top ten carry under 3.5%. Germline V gives CDR1 MNHEY, CDR2 SVGAGI. This CDR3 has 14 amino acids. V was clipped by 2 bases and J by 4 bases, with 9 bases between them. These records were also assigned to another study, of yellow fever vaccine responses in identical twins.

The sequence was obtained from a woman aged 18-29 years in good health. Input material: PBMCs. This rearrangement joins TRBV6-5 to TRBJ2-1; D is ambiguous. CDR3 bases: TGTGCCAGCAGTTACGGTCAGGAGTACAATGAGCAGTTCTTC. Translated: CASSYGQEYNEQFF.